The source of this TCR beta chain is a study of cytomegalovirus exposure and HLA in healthy donors. Study observations and caveats: The authors later found TCR association rates varying by HLA locus, with DRB1 most and HLA-C fewest. It emerged from a later analysis that several of the most significant clusters appeared to be linked to common viral pathogens.

The primer mix had 60 Vbeta and 13 Jbeta primers. Repertoires were generated with immunoSEQ multiplex PCR, while TCRdb's copy carries only in-frame clones and drops some. The sample records some 96,000 clones, roughly four fifths being singletons. Concerning this clone itself: Its antigen is unknown.

The clonotype comes from a woman aged 60-75 years in good health and CMV-seropositive. Sequenced: PBMCs.

The CDR3, as DNA: TGCGCCAGCAGCTTGATCGGGACTCGCACAGATACGCAGTATTTT. Its translation is CASSLIGTRTDTQYF. This chain connects TRBV5-1 to TRBJ2-3, with a possible D match to TRBD2 (6 bases). Trimming took off 1 base at V and 1 base at J, with 10 bases between the two ends. Germline values: CDR1 SGHRS, CDR2 YFSETQ. The CDR3 has 15 amino acids.